This TCR beta chain was captured by sequencing in a study of CD8+ T cells in alopecia areata. Study in general: Treated patients were given oral tofacitinib, which was dosed at 5 to 10 mg twice daily. The drug, tofacitinib, lasted 6 to 18 months, followed by 6 months off drug.

Researchers took lesional scalp punch biopsies and peripheral blood from people who were alopecia areata patients. Study-level findings and limits: Among patients, TCR sharing was less clear than in mice, a difference possibly due in part to HLA diversity in the patient population.

RNA was isolated and reverse transcribed to cDNA, the sequencing template. Method: immunoSEQ multiplex PCR; TCRdb's copy keeps in-frame clones and lacks some. This sample has over 200,000 clones; 50% to 60% occur once, and the top ten carry just over 0.45%. V lost 0 bases to trimming and J lost 2 bases, with 5 bases between them. Germline CDR1 SGHNT, CDR2 YYREEE (reference sequence). The CDR3 totals 13 residues. Details on this clone: Its target is unknown.

V usage is TRBV5-4 and J usage is TRBJ2-5; D not resolved. The sequence derives from a human donor with alopecia areata. Here the sequenced sample was CD4+ T cells sorted from blood, taken at week 0. In DNA form, the CDR3 reads TGTGCCAGCAGCTTGGGGGGACAAGAGACCCAGTACTTC. It is translated as CASSLGGQETQYF.